This T cell receptor beta chain derives from a study of blood T cells in healthy people across ages. A sample-barcoded 5' primer and a J-beta primer mix were used in a second PCR of roughly 6 to 11 cycles. MiXCR was run by TCRdb on the 5' RACE reads, yielding one entry per CDR3 protein. The sample has 550,000 to 750,000 distinct CDR3 sequences, 21% seen once. Findings of the study overall: A roughly linear fall in TCR beta diversity per million T cells was seen with increasing age. Versus aged donors, long-lived donors had higher diversity and more naive CD4+ cells.

The CDR3 contains 16 residues. Germline assignment: CDR1 SGHVS and CDR2 FNYEAQ. A word on this clonotype: Its specificity is unknown. Mismatch with germline at one junction end may stem from a read error.

This rearrangement joins TRBV7-6 to TRBJ2-1, with 8 bases identical to TRBD2. The clonotype comes from a man aged 65 to 79 in good health. Sequencing used blood. The DNA of the CDR3 is TGTGCCGGCAGCTTAGAGCCCGGGGGTAGCGGGGATGAGCAGTTCTTC. Protein sequence: CAGSLEPGGSGDEQFF.